This T cell receptor beta chain was captured in a study of shared T cell receptors in the human thymus. This CDR3 region has 16 residues. Germline V gene lookup returns CDR1 MGHRA and CDR2 YSYEKL. V dropped 1 base and J dropped 3; count of bases not matched to a gene: 8. TCRdb's table, derived via immunoSEQ multiplex PCR, lists solely in-frame clones and lacks some. The data contain about 660,000 clones, 70% to 90% of them singletons. The same sample was also used in a study of human thymus T cells. Turning to that study: The donor group consisted of healthy Finnish infants who were having corrective surgery for congenital heart defects. Thymic tissue was derived from resections collected during corrective heart surgery. Thymic and blood repertoires appeared to carry a bias in their V and J gene usage. Related studies found that unrelated individuals share highly overlapping thymic repertoires.

The chain recombines TRBV4-1 with TRBJ1-1, with TRBD1 identical over 7 bases. The source of this sequence is a boy in the first two years of life with a congenital heart defect. Material: thymocytes. The CDR3 is CASSQAGTEAYTEAFF. CDR3 DNA: TGCGCCAGCAGCCAAGCCGGGACAGAGGCCTACACTGAAGCTTTCTTT.